The clone carrying this T cell receptor beta chain has a handful of counts. Its antigen is not identified. This sample is drawn from a study of vaccination and CD4 T cells after COVID-19. Germline trimming cut 3 bases from V and 4 bases from J; bases unmatched to any gene: 3. The CDR3 is 14 amino acids. Per the germline V gene, CDR1 is LNHNV and CDR2 is YYDKDF (reference sequence). Treatment: approximately nine-day PBMC culture with coronavirus spike peptide pools or control peptides (ViraFEST assay). ViraFEST used peptide pools to expand antigen-specific T cells and subsequently sequenced their TCRs. Sequenced with the Oncomine TCR Beta short-read assay was DNA taken from cultured CD4+ T cells. TCRdb recomputed calls from the PCR reads with MiXCR, one row per CDR3 protein. The sample holds roughly 4,500 distinct CDR3 sequences, about 20% seen once. Study-level points and caveats: It was found that, in convalescent patients, 304 of 307 vaccine-specific clones were spike mono-reactive.

Source material: CD4+ T cells from blood, cultured in vitro. The chain carries TRBV15 and TRBJ2-5; 9 bases are a match to TRBD2. This sequence originates from a human donor who had recovered from COVID-19. The CDR3 nucleotides are TGTGCCACCAGCAGGCGGGGGGGCATAGAGACCCAGTACTTC. It specifies CATSRRGGIETQYF.